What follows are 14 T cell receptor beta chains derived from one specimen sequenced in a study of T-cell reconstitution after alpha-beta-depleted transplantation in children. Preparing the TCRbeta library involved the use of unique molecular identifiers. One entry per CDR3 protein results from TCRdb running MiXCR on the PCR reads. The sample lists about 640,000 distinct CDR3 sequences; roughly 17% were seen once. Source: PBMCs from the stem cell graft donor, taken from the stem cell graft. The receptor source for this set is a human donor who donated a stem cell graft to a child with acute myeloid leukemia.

The CDR3 is CASSLLRGGLKGADTQYF. In DNA, the CDR3 is TGTGCCAGCAGCTTGCTCCGGGGAGGCCTTAAGGGTGCAGATACGCAGTATTTT. The genes are TRBV11-2 and TRBJ2-3, with D tentatively TRBD2 (6 bases). Germline V CDR1 and CDR2: SGHAT, FQNNGV. The CDR3 is made up of 18 amino acids. Trimming took 3 bases from V and 4 from J, leaving 23 bases between them. The entire variable domain, with the rest obtained from reference TRBV11-2 and TRBJ2-3, is as follows: EAGVAQSPRYKIIEKRQSVAFWCNPISGHATLYWYQQILGQGPKLLIQFQNNGVVDDSQLPKDRFSAERLKGVDSTLKIQPAKLEDSAVYLCASSLLRGGLKGADTQYFGPGTRLTVL.

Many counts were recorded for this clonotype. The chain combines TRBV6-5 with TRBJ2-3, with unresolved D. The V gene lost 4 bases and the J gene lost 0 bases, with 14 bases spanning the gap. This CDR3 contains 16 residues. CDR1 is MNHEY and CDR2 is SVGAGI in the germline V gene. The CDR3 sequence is CASSSPGLRSTDTQYF. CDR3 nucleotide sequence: TGTGCCAGCAGTTCCCCTGGTCTGCGGAGCACAGATACGCAGTATTTT.

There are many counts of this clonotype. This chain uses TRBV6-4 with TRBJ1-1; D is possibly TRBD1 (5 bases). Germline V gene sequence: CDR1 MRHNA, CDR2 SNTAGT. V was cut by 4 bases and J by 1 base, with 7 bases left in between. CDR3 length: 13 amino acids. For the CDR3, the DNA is TGTGCCAGCAGTGGAGACAGGAACACTGAAGCTTTCTTT. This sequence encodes CASSGDRNTEAFF.

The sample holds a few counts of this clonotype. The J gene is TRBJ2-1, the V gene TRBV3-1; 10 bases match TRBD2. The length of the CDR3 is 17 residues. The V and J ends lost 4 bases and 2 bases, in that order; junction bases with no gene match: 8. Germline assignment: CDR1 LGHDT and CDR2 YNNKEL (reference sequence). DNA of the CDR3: TGTGCCAGCAGCCCCTGGGCTAGCGGGGGACCCTACAATGAGCAGTTCTTC. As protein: CASSPWASGGPYNEQFF.

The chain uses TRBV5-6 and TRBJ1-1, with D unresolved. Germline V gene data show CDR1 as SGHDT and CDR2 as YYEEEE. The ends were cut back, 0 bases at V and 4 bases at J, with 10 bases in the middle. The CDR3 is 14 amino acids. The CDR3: CASSLAQWGTEAFF. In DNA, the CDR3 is TGTGCCAGCAGCTTGGCCCAATGGGGCACTGAAGCTTTCTTT.

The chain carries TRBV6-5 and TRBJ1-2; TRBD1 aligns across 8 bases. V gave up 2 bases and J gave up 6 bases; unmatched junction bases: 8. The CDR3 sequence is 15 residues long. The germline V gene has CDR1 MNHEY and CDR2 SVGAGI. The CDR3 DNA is TGTGCCAGCAGTTACGGGGCAGGGGGCGCGAATGGCTACACCTTC. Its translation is CASSYGAGGANGYTF.

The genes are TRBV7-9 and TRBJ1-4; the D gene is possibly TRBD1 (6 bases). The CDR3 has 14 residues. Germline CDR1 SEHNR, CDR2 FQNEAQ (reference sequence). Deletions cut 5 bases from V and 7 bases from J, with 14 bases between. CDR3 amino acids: CASSPTGLGEKLFF. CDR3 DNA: TGTGCCAGCAGCCCAACAGGGTTAGGTGAAAAACTGTTTTTT. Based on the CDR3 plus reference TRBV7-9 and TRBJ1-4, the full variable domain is DTGVSQNPRHKITKRGQNVTFRCDPISEHNRLYWYRQTLGQGPEFLTYFQNEAQLEKSRLLSDRFSAERPKGSFSTLEIQRTEQGDSAMYLCASSPTGLGEKLFFGSGTQLSVL.

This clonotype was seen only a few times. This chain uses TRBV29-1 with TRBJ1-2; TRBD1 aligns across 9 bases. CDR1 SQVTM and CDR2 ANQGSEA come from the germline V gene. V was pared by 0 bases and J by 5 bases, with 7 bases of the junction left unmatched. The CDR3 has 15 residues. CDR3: CSVEDAGTGKYGYTF. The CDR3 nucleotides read TGCAGCGTTGAAGACGCCGGGACAGGGAAGTATGGCTACACCTTC.

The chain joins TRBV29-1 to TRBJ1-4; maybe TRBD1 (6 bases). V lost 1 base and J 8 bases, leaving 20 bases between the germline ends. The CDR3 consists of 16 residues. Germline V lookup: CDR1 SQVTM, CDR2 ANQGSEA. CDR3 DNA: TGCAGCGTTGAAGTTGGGGCGGGGGCCACAGGGGAAAAACTGTTTTTT. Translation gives CSVEVGAGATGEKLFF.

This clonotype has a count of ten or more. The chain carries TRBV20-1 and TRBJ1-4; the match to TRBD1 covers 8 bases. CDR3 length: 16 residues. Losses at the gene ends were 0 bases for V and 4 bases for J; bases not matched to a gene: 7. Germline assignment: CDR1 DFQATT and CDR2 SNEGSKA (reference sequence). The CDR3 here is CSARDSRQGINEKLFF. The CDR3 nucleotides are TGCAGTGCTAGAGACTCTAGACAGGGGATTAATGAAAAACTGTTTTTT.

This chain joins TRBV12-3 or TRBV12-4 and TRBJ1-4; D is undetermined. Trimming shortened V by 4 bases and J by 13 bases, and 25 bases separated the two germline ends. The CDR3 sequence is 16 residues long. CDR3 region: CASSWRELRSGGLLFF. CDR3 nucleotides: TGTGCCAGCAGTTGGCGCGAGCTCCGGAGTGGAGGACTACTGTTTTTT.

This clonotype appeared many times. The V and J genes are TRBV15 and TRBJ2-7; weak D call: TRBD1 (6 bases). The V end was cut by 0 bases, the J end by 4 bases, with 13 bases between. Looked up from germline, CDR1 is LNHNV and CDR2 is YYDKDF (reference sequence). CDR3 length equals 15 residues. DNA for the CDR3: TGTGCCACCAGCAGAGATCAGGACAGCCGTTACGAGCAGTACGTC. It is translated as CATSRDQDSRYEQYV.

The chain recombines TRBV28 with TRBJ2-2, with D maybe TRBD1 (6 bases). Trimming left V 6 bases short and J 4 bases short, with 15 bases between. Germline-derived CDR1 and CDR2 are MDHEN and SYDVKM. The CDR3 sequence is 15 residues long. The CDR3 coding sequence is TGTGCCAGCAGGACGCAGGGGTTTCGCACCGGGGAGCTGTTTTTT. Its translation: CASRTQGFRTGELFF.

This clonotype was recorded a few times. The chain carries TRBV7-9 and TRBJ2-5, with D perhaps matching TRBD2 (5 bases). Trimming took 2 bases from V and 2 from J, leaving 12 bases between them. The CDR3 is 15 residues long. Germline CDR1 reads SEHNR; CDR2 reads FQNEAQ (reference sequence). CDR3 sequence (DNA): TGTGCCAGCAGCTTAACTTCCTCGGGACAAGAGACCCAGTACTTC. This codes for CASSLTSSGQETQYF.